This T cell receptor beta chain came from a study of blood T cell repertoires in COVID-19 (dated by TCRdb to the early 2020s). With regard to the full study: The collaborator samples originated in the United States, Italy and Spain and spanned the acute and convalescent phases of COVID-19. Sample metadata almost always included a de-identified subject ID, COVID-19 status, age in years and sex. The material from the prospective study consisted of cDNA or gDNA derived from T cells, B-cell-depleted T cells, or PBMCs. Deeply sampled blood TCRbeta repertoires from subjects exposed to, actively infected with, or recovered from COVID-19 were included in the dataset. The repertoires were released in a freely available public database intended as a resource for research on the immune response to SARS-CoV-2. The samples were drawn from the first 160 participants of the ongoing ImmuneRACE study and from under 1,500 subjects provided by 6 global collaborators. Where available, HLA class I and class II types were taken from metadata supplied by the sample provider and were not determined by assay-based typing. Results and caveats for the whole study, not just this receptor: How much clinical and demographic metadata was included differed by source and by participant, and the metadata was provided uncurated.

Trimming takes 4 bases off V and 7 bases off J; junction bases not matched to a gene: 7. Looking up the germline V gene yields CDR1 MDHEN and CDR2 SYDVKM. There are 14 amino acids in the CDR3, from cysteine to phenylalanine inclusive. Only the CDR3 DNA stays, 42 bases, in frame from base 1. TCRbeta CDR3 regions were amplified from genomic DNA by means of the immunoSEQ Assay, a bias-controlled multiplex PCR. The paper's data handling went like this. Nucleated cell counts per sample were estimated from amplification of reference gene primers within the assay. Sequence reads were collapsed and filtered to measure the absolute abundance of every unique TCRbeta CDR3 rearrangement. For each sample, productive Simpson clonality was calculated as the square root of Simpson's diversity index over productive rearrangements. The clones in this table, taken by TCRdb from immuneACCESS, are in-frame only. Not every clone is retained; where verified, under half of the shortfall comes from an unresolved V gene, and the cause of the rest is unknown. The DNA gave D and trimming, while V, J and clone size come from that table. Recorded for this sample are some 200,000 clones; roughly 76% of them occurred a single time. The ten top clones hold roughly 8.8% of the sample.

The collaborating institutions used their own protocols to collect whole blood in K2EDTA tubes. For TCRbeta analysis, collaborators shipped samples as frozen whole blood, isolated PBMCs, or DNA extracted from either of those sample types. As concerns this clone: No cognate antigen has been identified for it. No base quality information exists; no much larger clone differs at one position.

The chain is made from TRBV28 and TRBJ1-2; 9 central nucleotides agree with TRBD1. Material: peripheral blood. This clonotype originated in a woman between 45 and 60 years old with active or convalescent COVID-19. The CDR3 corresponds to CASSYVQGARGYTF. In nucleotide form, the sequence is TGTGCCAGCAGTTACGTACAGGGGGCGCGTGGCTACACCTTC.